This T cell receptor beta chain emerged from a study of T-cell memory formation after mild COVID-19. Study-level information: In these data, TCR clusters were largely donor specific.

TCRdb reanalysed the 5' RACE reads using MiXCR and keeps one entry per CDR3 protein. The table includes roughly 280,000 distinct CDR3 sequences, 8% to 9% detected once. The study, taken as a whole, reports: Proof of SARS-CoV-2 specificity was absent for the second-wave clones that crested on day 37. Of the contracting clones, CD4+ ones lay mainly in CM and EM, and CD8+ ones in EMRA. The study detected some responding clones in pre-infection memory, suggesting cross-reactive memory joined.

This CDR3 contains 15 residues. V lost 6 bases, J lost 4 bases, and 7 bases stayed unmatched. This clonotype has ten or more counts. What it binds is unknown. The chain links TRBV12-3 or TRBV12-4 to TRBJ1-1, with 11 bases aligning to TRBD1. The receptor was isolated from a man aged 18 to 29 who had mild COVID-19 (a few samples of this study predate the infection). Cell type and time point are not known. What was sequenced was PBMCs or a T cell subset sorted from them (not recorded which). This CDR3 is CASSPGTGGFTEAFF. CDR3 sequence (DNA): TGTGCCAGCAGCCCCGGGACAGGGGGATTCACTGAAGCTTTCTTT.